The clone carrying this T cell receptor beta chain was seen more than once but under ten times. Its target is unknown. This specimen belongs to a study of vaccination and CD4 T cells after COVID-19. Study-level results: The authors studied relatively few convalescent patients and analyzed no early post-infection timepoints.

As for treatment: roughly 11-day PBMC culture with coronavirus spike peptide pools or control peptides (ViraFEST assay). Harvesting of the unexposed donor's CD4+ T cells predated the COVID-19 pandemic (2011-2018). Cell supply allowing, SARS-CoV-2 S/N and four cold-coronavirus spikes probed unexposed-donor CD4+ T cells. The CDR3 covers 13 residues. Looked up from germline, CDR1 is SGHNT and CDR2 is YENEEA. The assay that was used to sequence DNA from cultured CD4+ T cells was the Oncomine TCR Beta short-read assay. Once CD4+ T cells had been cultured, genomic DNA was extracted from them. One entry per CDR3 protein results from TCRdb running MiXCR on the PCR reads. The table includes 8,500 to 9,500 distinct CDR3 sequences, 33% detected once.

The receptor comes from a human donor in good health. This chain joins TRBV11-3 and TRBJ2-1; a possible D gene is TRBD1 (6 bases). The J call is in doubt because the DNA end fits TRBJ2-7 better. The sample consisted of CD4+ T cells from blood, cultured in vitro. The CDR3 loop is CASSTGWGHEQYF. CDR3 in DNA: TGTGCCAGCAGCACAGGGTGGGGCCACGAGCAGTACTTC.